This T cell receptor beta chain was captured by sequencing in a study of T cells in Graves' hyperthyroidism and ophthalmopathy. Regions amplified from RNA transcripts were the TCR beta CDR3 regions. The TCR CDR3 first-round RT-PCR relied on the HTBI primer set. MiXCR, run by TCRdb on the multiplex PCR reads, gives a single entry per CDR3 protein. The sample lists about 590,000 distinct CDR3 sequences, 15% to 18% seen once, with under 8% in the top ten. The sample consisted of blood. The receptor's source is a woman aged 25 to 45 with Graves' hyperthyroidism.

CDR3 residues: CALDGTDTQYF. DNA of the CDR3: TGTGCCTTGGATGGCACAGATACGCAGTATTTT. The chain employs TRBV30 and TRBJ2-3; D unresolved. Germline CDR1 GTSNPN, CDR2 SVGIG (reference sequence). V shed 7 bases and J shed 1 base, with 6 bases lying between them. The CDR3 is 11 residues long.